This T cell receptor (beta chain) was recorded in a study of T-cell memory formation after mild COVID-19. About the study: Across donors, TCR clusters were largely donor specific.

The CDR3 spans 15 residues. CDR1 and CDR2 from the germline V gene are DFQATT and SNEGSKA (reference sequence). Deletions cut 0 bases from V and 0 bases from J, with 9 bases between. General study findings and limits: Mostly located in CM and EM were contracting CD4+ clones, with contracting CD8+ clones located in EMRA.

Notes on this clonotype: As yet, its antigen is unknown.

The 5'RACE method, run with constant-segment primers, produced TCR alpha and TCR beta cDNA libraries (carrying sample barcodes and UMIs). TCRdb independently ran MiXCR on the 5' RACE reads; one entry per CDR3 protein. Of about 160,000 distinct CDR3 sequences in the sample, roughly a third were seen once. Material for sequencing was PBMCs or a T cell subset sorted from them (not recorded which). The receptor was isolated from an adult woman who had mild COVID-19 (a few samples of this study predate the infection). Cell type and time point are not known. This chain links TRBV20-1 with TRBJ1-3; D is unclear. The CDR3 DNA sequence: TGCAGTGCTAGAGACTTATCGAGCTCTGGAAACACCATATATTTT. This encodes CSARDLSSSGNTIYF.